This T cell receptor (beta chain) was recorded in a study of cytomegalovirus exposure and HLA in healthy donors. The CDR3 covers 15 residues. V was pared by 0 bases and J by 7 bases, with 6 bases of the junction left unmatched. Germline lookup yields CDR1 SQVTM and CDR2 ANQGSEA. TCRdb's copy holds only in-frame clones and misses some; the assay was immunoSEQ multiplex PCR. The table includes some 160,000 clones, roughly 91% detected once. Sequencing used PBMCs. The chain is built from TRBV29-1 and TRBJ2-1; 10 positions agree with TRBD2. This sequence originates from a man between 18 and 29 years old in good health and CMV-seronegative. This CDR3 reads CSVEDPSGSMNEQFF. For the CDR3, the DNA is TGCAGCGTTGAAGATCCTAGCGGGAGTATGAATGAGCAGTTCTTC.